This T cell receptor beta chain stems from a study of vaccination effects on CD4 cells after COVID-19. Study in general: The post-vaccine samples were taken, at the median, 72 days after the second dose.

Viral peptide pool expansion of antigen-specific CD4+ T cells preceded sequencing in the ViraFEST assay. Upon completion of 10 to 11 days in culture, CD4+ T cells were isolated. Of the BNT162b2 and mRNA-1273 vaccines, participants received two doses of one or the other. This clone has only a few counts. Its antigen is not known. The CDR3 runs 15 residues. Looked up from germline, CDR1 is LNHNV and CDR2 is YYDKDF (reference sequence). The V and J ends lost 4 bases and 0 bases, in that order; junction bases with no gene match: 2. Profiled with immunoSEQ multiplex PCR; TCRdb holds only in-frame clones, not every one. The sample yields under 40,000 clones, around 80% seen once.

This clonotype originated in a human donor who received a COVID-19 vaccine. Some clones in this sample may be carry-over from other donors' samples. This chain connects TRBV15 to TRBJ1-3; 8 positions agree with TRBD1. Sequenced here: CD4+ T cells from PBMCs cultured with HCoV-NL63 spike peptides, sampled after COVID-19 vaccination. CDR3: CATSTGQVSGNTIYF. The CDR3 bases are TGTGCCACCAGCACGGGACAGGTCTCTGGAAACACCATATATTTT.